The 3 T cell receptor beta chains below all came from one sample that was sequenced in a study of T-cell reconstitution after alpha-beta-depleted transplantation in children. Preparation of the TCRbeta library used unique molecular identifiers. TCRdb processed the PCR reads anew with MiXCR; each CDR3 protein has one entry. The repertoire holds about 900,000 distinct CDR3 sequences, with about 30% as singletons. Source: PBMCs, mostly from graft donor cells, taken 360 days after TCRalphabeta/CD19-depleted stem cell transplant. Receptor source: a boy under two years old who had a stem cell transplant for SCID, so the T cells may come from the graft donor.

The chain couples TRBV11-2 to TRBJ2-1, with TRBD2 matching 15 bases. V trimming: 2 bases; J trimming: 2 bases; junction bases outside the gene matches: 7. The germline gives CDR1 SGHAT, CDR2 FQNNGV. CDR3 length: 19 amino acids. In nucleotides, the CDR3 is TGTGCCAGCAGCTTAAGGACTAGCGGGGGGGCCAGAACCTACAATGAGCAGTTCTTC. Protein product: CASSLRTSGGARTYNEQFF.

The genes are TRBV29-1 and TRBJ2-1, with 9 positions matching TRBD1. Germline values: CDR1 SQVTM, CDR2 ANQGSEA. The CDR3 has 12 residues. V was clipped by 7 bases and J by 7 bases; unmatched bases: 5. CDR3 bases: TGCAGCGGGGGACAGGGCAGAAATGAGCAGTTCTTC. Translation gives CSGGQGRNEQFF.

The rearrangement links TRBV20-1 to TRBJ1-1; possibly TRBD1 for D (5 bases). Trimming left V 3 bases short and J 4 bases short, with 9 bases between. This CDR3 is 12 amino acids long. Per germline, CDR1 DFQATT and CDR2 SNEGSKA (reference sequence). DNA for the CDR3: TGCAGTGCTAGTCGACAGCTCACTGAAGCTTTCTTT. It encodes CSASRQLTEAFF.